This T cell receptor (beta chain) was sequenced for a study of T cells after yellow fever vaccination (dated by TCRdb to the late 2010s). About the investigation overall: The SMART-Seq v4 Ultra Low Input RNA kit was used to prepare libraries from fractions with low cell numbers. To track T-cell clones before and after primary and booster YFV17D yellow fever vaccination, bulk TCR alpha and beta repertoires were sequenced longitudinally. Two healthy male donors, one aged 18 to 30 and one aged 30 to 40 years, made up the cohort. Bulk PBMC replicates and cell subsets were isolated from blood drawn at multiple timepoints before and after both primary and secondary immunization.

In light of the paper, this sample's treatment or condition label describes: live attenuated yellow fever vaccine strain. At each blood-draw timepoint, two biological replicates of bulk PBMCs were collected. A standard Ficoll-Paque protocol was used to isolate PBMCs from peripheral blood. RNA was extracted with TriZol from bulk PBMCs, CD4 and CD8 fractions, and dextramer-positive and dextramer-negative fractions. The V end loses 8 bases and the J end loses 6 bases, and a stretch of 10 bases separates them. Inclusive of the bounding cysteine and phenylalanine, the CDR3 is 12 residues long. Just the 36-base CDR3 DNA is kept, in frame starting at base 1. CDR1 and CDR2 are drawn from the germline V gene: MNHEY, SVGAGI. As concerns this clonotype: Which antigen it targets is not known. Per-nucleotide qualities are absent, and no much larger clonotype sits a single base away.

TCR cDNA was made using 5'RACE template switching, a step that added a universal primer site and unique molecular identifiers. Priming of cDNA synthesis was performed from both the TCR alpha and TCR beta constant segments. Library amplification used two PCR steps, and the second PCR step added sample barcodes and sequencing adapters. Sequencing of libraries was done on Illumina HiSeq 2500 (2x100 bp) or NovaSeq (2x150 bp). In the source study's methods: MIGEC handled demultiplexing of reads and collapsing into UMI consensus sequences, while MiXCR performed V(D)J alignment. Vaccine-responding clonotypes were identified with edgeR using replicate PBMC samples, with FDR below 0.01 and a log2 fold change above 5 up to day 15 being required. Bulk clonotypes were assigned CD4 or CD8 identity according to which sequenced CD4 or CD8 repertoire held them at higher abundance. TCRdb reworked the public reads: Q25 trimming with fastp, MiXCR clone assembly, productive beta chains retained. Rows are combined by CDR3 protein, so each entry shows the most common genes and DNA. Clone size and V and J calls follow TCRdb, not the original study. Present in this sample are approximately 300,000 distinct CDR3 sequences, roughly 9.4% of which were seen just once. The ten biggest clones cover roughly 17% of the sample.

General study outcomes and caveats: A small fraction of clonotypes showed up in both the CD4 and CD8 compartments, probably as a result of convergent recombination. The secondary T-cell response was found to be weaker but faster than the primary response, with a peak reached on day 5 rather than on day 15. FACS-sorted repertoires could contain abundant contaminating clonotypes from the bulk population, so computational filtering was required. After the booster, most of the clones that had expanded following primary vaccination were detected again (96% of CD4 and around nine tenths of CD8), which suggests that memory was broadly maintained. Only a couple of donors were included in the study, so the extent to which the findings can be generalized is limited.

This clonotype was sampled from a man between 18 and 35 years old who received the YFV17D yellow fever vaccine. The chain uses TRBV6-5 and TRBJ2-2, with TRBD1 as a weak D call on 5 bases. Sample: PBMCs, taken on the day of the first yellow fever vaccination. CDR3 protein: CASARDPGELFF. The DNA reads TGTGCCAGCGCCAGGGATCCCGGGGAGCTGTTTTTT.